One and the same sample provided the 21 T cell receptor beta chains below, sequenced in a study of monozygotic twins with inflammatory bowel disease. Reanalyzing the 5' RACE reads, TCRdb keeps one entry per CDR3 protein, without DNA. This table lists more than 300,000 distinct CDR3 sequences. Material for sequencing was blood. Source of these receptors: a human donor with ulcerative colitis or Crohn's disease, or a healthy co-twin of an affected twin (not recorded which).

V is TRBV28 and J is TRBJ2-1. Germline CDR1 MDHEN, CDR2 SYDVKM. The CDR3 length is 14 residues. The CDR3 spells CASRFLSSYNEQFF.

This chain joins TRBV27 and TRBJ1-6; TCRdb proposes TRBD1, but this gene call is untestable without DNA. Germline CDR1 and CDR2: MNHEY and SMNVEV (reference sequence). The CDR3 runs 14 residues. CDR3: CASSLNGQAGPLHF.

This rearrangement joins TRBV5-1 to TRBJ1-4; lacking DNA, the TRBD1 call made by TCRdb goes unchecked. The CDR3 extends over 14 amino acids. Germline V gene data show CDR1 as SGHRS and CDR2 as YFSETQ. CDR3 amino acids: CASSLQGYNEKLFF. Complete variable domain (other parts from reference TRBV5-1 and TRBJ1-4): KAGVTQTPRYLIKTRGQQVTLSCSPISGHRSVSWYQQTPGQGLQFLFEYFSETQRNKGNFPGRFSGRQFSNSRSEMNVSTLELGDSALYLCASSLQGYNEKLFFGSGTQLSVL.

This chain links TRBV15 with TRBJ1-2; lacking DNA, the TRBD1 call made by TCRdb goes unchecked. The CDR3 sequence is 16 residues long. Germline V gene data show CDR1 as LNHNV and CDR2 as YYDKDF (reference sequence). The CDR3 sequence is CATSSLQGMPNYGYTF.

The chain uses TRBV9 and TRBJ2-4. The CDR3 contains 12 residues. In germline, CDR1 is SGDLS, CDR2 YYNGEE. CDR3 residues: CASSVGSNIQYF.

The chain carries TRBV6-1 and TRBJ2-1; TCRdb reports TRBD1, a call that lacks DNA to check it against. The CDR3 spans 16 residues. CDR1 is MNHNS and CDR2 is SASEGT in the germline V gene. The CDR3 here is CASEESMRGKYNEQFF.

CDR3 sequence: CATSRQGTDTQYF. This chain joins TRBV24-1 and TRBJ2-3; TCRdb's assignment of TRBD1 cannot be checked, as there is no DNA. This CDR3 has 13 residues. CDR1 and CDR2 (germline): KGHDR, SFDVKD.

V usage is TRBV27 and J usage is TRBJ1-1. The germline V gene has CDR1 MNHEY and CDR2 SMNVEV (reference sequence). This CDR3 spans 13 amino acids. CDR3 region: CASSKQPNTEAFF.

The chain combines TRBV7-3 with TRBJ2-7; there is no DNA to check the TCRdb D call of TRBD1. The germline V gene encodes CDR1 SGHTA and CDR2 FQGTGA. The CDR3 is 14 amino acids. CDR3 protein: CASSLTPGLNEQYF.

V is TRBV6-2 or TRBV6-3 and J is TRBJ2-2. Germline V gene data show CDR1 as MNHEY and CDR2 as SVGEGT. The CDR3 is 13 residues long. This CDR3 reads CASRDLSIGELFF.

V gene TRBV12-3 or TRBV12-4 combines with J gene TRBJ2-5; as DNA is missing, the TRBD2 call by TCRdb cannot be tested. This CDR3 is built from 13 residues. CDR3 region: CASSTGLTKTQYF.

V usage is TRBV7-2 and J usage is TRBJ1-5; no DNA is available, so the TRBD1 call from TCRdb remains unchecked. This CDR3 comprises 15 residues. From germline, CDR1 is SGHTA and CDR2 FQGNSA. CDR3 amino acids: CASSLDGQGDQPQHF. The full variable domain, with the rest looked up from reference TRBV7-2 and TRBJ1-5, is GAGVSQSPSNKVTEKGKDVELRCDPISGHTALYWYRQSLGQGLEFLIYFQGNSAPDKSGLPSDRFSAERTGGSVSTLTIQRTQQEDSAVYLCASSLDGQGDQPQHFGDGTRLSIL.

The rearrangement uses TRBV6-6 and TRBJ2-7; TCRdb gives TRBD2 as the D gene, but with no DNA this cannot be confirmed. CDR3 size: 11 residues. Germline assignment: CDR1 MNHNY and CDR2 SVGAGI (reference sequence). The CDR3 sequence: CASRAAGEQYF.

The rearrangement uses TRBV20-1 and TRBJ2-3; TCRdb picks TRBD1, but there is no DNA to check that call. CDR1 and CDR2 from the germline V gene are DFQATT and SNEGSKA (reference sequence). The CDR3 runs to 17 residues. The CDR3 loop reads CSARETEVWGSTDTQYF.

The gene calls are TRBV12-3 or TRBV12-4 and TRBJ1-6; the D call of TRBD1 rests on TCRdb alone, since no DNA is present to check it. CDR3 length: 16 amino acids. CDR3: CASSIAYGTDPSPLHF.

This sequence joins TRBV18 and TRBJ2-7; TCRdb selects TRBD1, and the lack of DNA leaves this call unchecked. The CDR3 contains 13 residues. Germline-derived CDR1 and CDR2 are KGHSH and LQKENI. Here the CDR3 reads CASSPRLGDEQYF.

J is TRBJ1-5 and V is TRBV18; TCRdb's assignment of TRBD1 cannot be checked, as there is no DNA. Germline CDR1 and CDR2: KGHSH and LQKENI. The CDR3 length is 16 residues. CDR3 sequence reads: CASSLSRQISNQPQHF.

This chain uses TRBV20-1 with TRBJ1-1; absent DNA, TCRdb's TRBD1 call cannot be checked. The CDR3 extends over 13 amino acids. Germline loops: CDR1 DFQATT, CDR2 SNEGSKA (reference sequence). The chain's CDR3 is CSAATGVSTEAFF.

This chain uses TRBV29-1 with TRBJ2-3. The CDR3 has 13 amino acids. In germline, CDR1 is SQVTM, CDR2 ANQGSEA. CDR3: CSGRPTSTDTQYF.

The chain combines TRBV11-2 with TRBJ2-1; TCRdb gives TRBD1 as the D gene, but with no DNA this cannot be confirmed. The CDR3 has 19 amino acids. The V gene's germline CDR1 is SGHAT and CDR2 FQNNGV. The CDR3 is CASSLPPGGGTGAYNEQFF.

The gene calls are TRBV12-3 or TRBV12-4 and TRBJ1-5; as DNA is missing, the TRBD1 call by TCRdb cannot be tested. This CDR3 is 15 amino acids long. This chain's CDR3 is CASSFGTGGSQPQHF.